This T cell receptor beta chain was sequenced for a study of blood T cell repertoires in COVID-19. Study-wide context: The United States, Italy and Spain supplied acute and convalescent COVID-19 samples. T cells, B-cell-depleted T cells, or PBMCs provided the cDNA or gDNA that served as material.

Germline V lookup: CDR1 MNHNY, CDR2 SVGAGI (reference sequence). CDR3 length: 16 amino acids. Losses at the gene ends were 0 bases for V and 0 bases for J; bases not matched to a gene: 1. Study processing details: Amplified reference gene primers provided the basis for estimating nucleated cell counts. Repertoires were generated with immunoSEQ multiplex PCR, while TCRdb's copy carries only in-frame clones and drops some. The V and J calls and the clone size are those of that table, but D and trimming were determined from the DNA. The sample yields some 76,000 clones, approximately 87% seen once. This TCR was recovered from a man at least 80 years old in a cohort sampled during active COVID-19. V usage is TRBV6-6 and J usage is TRBJ1-3; 8 bases map to TRBD1. Specimen: peripheral blood. In DNA form, the CDR3 reads TGTGCCAGCAGTTACTCTGGACAGGGCTCTGGAAACACCATATATTTT. It yields the protein CASSYSGQGSGNTIYF.